This TCR beta chain was identified during a study of blood T cell repertoires in COVID-19. Study as a whole: PBMCs, B-cell-depleted T cells, or T cells were the source of the cDNA or gDNA that made up the material.

Germline V gene lookup returns CDR1 SEHNR and CDR2 FQNEAQ (reference sequence). V was cut by 5 bases and J by 2 bases, with 15 bases left in between. This CDR3 comprises 16 residues. It was during active infection that Seattle patients were enrolled and then longitudinally followed. The authors' processing: Reference gene primer amplification gave nucleated cell count estimates. The protocol was immunoSEQ multiplex PCR, while the TCRdb copy is restricted to in-frame clones and leaves out a portion. That table gives V, J and clone size, and the DNA gave D and trimming. The table shows hundreds of thousands of clones, with 88% occurring only once.

Sequenced material: peripheral blood. The rearrangement joins TRBV7-9 to TRBJ1-4; D is perhaps TRBD1 (6 bases). The clonotype originates from a woman aged 25-40 years with COVID-19, enrolled during active disease. CDR3: CASSPQGAGTNEKLFF. The CDR3 DNA reads as TGTGCCAGCAGCCCACAGGGTGCTGGGACTAATGAAAAACTGTTTTTT.